The next 6 T cell receptor beta chains were all read from a single sample in a study of T cells in Graves' hyperthyroidism and ophthalmopathy. Amplification of TCR beta CDR3 regions used RNA as the template. Researchers ran a first-round RT-PCR on the TCR CDR3 using the HTBI primer set. TCRdb fed the multiplex PCR reads into MiXCR, producing one record per CDR3 protein. Of approximately 260,000 distinct CDR3 sequences listed, roughly 15% are singletons. The sample was blood. These receptors were taken from a woman aged 45 to 65 with Graves' hyperthyroidism that later progressed to Graves' ophthalmopathy.

This clonotype has a count of ten or more. CDR3 protein: CASSQDGTQYF. CDR3 nucleotide sequence: TGCGCCAGCAGCCAGGACGGGACCCAGTACTTC. V usage is TRBV4-1 and J usage is TRBJ2-5; no clear D gene. CDR1 is MGHRA and CDR2 is YSYEKL in the germline V gene. V was pared by 3 bases and J by 7 bases, with 6 bases between. The CDR3 loop spans 11 amino acids.

This clonotype occurred many times. CDR3 protein: CASSAQTAPDTQYF. The CDR3 DNA is TGTGCCAGCAGCGCCCAGACCGCGCCAGATACGCAGTATTTT. The chain combines TRBV9 with TRBJ2-3; no clear D. V lost 3 bases to trimming and J lost 4 bases, with 12 bases between them. Looked up from germline, CDR1 is SGDLS and CDR2 is YYNGEE. There are 14 residues in the CDR3.

The sample holds many counts of this clonotype. The chain employs TRBV12-3 or TRBV12-4 and TRBJ1-5, with 8 bases lining up with TRBD1. The ends lost 3 bases at V and 5 bases at J; junction bases unmatched: 6. The CDR3 totals 15 residues. The CDR3 spells CASSFRRQGYQPQHF. CDR3 nucleotides: TGTGCCAGCAGTTTCCGAAGACAGGGGTATCAGCCCCAGCATTTT.

This clonotype was picked up a small number of times. This chain joins TRBV5-1 and TRBJ2-6; 9 nucleotides match TRBD1. The CDR3 length is 14 residues. CDR1 and CDR2 from the germline V gene are SGHRS and YFSETQ. V was pared by 0 bases and J by 10 bases, with 2 bases of the junction left unmatched. The CDR3 region is CASSLEDRGNVLTF. The CDR3 DNA reads as TGCGCCAGCAGCTTGGAGGACAGGGGAAACGTCCTGACTTTC.

This clonotype showed up many times. CDR3 nucleotides: TGTGCCAGCAGCTCGGGACAGCTTAGCACAGATACGCAGTATTTT. This translates into CASSSGQLSTDTQYF. The chain combines TRBV11-3 with TRBJ2-3, with 7 bases aligning to TRBD1. The CDR3 is 15 amino acids. V was clipped by 4 bases and J by 0 bases; unmatched bases: 4. Germline V lookup: CDR1 SGHNT, CDR2 YENEEA.

This clonotype was seen a few times. A read error may explain this, as a much larger clone is one base away. The CDR3 loop is CASSEVASGGNEQFF. CDR3 nucleotides: TGTGCCAGCAGTGAAGTGGCTAGCGGTGGCAATGAGCAGTTCTTC. V usage is TRBV2 and J usage is TRBJ2-1; 7 bases are a match to TRBD2. The V gene end was trimmed by 1 base and the J gene end by 6 bases; junction bases not matched to a gene: 6. Germline V gives CDR1 SNHLY, CDR2 FYNNEI. The CDR3 is 15 residues long.